This T cell receptor beta chain is from a study of OX40 agonist ivuxolimab in advanced cancers. The CDR3 loop spans 17 amino acids. Germline V CDR1 and CDR2: SGHRS, YFSETQ. V gave up 0 bases and J gave up 3 bases, with 17 bases separating them. This clone was counted between two and nine times. Sequenced by immunoSEQ multiplex PCR; TCRdb stores in-frame clones only, minus some. The sample records tens of thousands of clones, less than 90% being singletons. The sample in question was CD4+ or CD8+ T cells sorted from blood, obtained in a trial of the OX40 agonist ivuxolimab. The chain uses TRBV5-1 and TRBJ2-3; D possibly matches TRBD1 or TRBD2 (7 bases each). This clonotype was obtained from an adult with an advanced solid tumor such as melanoma, head and neck, liver or kidney cancer. For the CDR3, the DNA is TGCGCCAGCAGCTTGGCCACCCAGGGGGGAGGGACAGATACGCAGTATTTT. This codes for CASSLATQGGGTDTQYF.